Each of the 28 T cell receptor beta chains below was sequenced from the same sample in a study of T-cell reconstitution after alpha-beta-depleted transplantation in children. These receptors lack a known antigen. A library of TCRbeta sequences, prepared with unique molecular identifiers, was generated. Via MiXCR, TCRdb re-called the PCR reads, giving one row per CDR3 protein. The data contain 330,000 or so distinct CDR3 sequences, roughly 7.8% of them singletons. Study results and limitations: After one year, T-cell counts and TCRbeta diversity mostly came from new T cells.

Sequences were derived from peripheral blood, sampled 360 days after TCRalphabeta/CD19-depleted stem cell transplant. The source is a female patient aged 2-9 years who had a stem cell transplant for Fanconi anemia, so the T cells may come from the graft donor.

This clonotype was recorded many times. The CDR3: CASSLGTPRYQETQYF. CDR3 nucleotide sequence: TGTGCCAGCAGCTTAGGGACTCCCCGGTACCAAGAGACCCAGTACTTC. The V gene is TRBV7-2, the J gene TRBJ2-5; D perhaps matches TRBD2 (5 bases). V dropped 1 base and J dropped 0 bases, with 12 bases sitting between them. The germline CDR1 and CDR2 sequences are SGHTA and FQGNSA. The CDR3 covers 16 residues.

This clonotype has ten or more counts. V is TRBV15 and J is TRBJ1-2, with TRBD1 identical over 8 bases. CDR1 is LNHNV, CDR2 YYDKDF, per germline (reference sequence). This CDR3 has 14 residues. V was clipped by 0 bases and J by 4 bases; unmatched bases: 1. Here the CDR3 reads CATSRDTGGYGYTF. CDR3 DNA: TGTGCCACCAGCAGAGATACAGGGGGCTATGGCTACACCTTC. The full variable domain, with the rest looked up from reference TRBV15 and TRBJ1-2, is DAMVIQNPRYQVTQFGKPVTLSCSQTLNHNVMYWYQQKSSQAPKLLFHYYDKDFNNEADTPDNFQSRRPNTSFCFLDIRSPGLGDTAMYLCATSRDTGGYGYTFGSGTRLTVV.

This chain connects TRBV19 to TRBJ2-2; D is uncertain. V lost 2 bases, J lost 6 bases, and 10 bases lay in between. The CDR3 runs to 14 residues. Per the germline V gene, CDR1 is LNHDA and CDR2 is SQIVND (reference sequence). Here the CDR3 DNA reads TGTGCCAGTAGTATACGGATAACCCCCGGGGAGCTGTTTTTT. This encodes CASSIRITPGELFF.

This clonotype has at least ten counts. J is TRBJ2-5 and V is TRBV6-5; 9 nucleotides align to TRBD2. Trimming cost V 1 base and J 3 bases; bases outside gene matches: 3. The germline V gene has CDR1 MNHEY and CDR2 SVGAGI. The CDR3 loop spans 15 amino acids. CDR3 nucleotides: TGTGCCAGCAGTTACTGGGCGGGGGGGAAAGAGACCCAGTACTTC. Encoded protein: CASSYWAGGKETQYF.

This clonotype occurred many times. The chain has TRBV29-1 and TRBJ2-2; the match to TRBD2 covers 10 bases. The germline CDR1 and CDR2 sequences are SQVTM and ANQGSEA. CDR3 length: 14 amino acids. The V and J ends lost 4 bases and 7 bases, in that order; junction bases with no gene match: 6. The DNA of the CDR3 is TGCAGCGTTGTATACCTAGCGGGGGACGGGGAGCTGTTTTTT. It translates to CSVVYLAGDGELFF.

J is TRBJ1-1 and V is TRBV3-1; D uncertain. The ends were cut back, 0 bases at V and 4 bases at J, with 12 bases in the middle. Germline CDR1 and CDR2: LGHDT and YNNKEL (reference sequence). This CDR3 is built from 15 residues. The CDR3 nucleotides are TGTGCCAGCAGCCAAGACACGCGGCTGAGCACTGAAGCTTTCTTT. Protein sequence: CASSQDTRLSTEAFF.

This clonotype was found a few times. The chain is built from TRBV6-2 or TRBV6-3 and TRBJ1-2; 7 bases fit TRBD1. Germline V gives CDR1 MNHEY, CDR2 SVGEGT. The CDR3 totals 14 residues. The junction had 12 bases not matched to a gene; V was cut back by 7 bases and J by 7 bases. The CDR3 DNA follows: TGTGCCAGCACCGTACTCGGACCAGGGGGTGGCTACACCTTC. The encoded protein is CASTVLGPGGGYTF.

The sample holds many counts of this clonotype. This chain connects TRBV7-8 to TRBJ2-5; the D is unclear. Looked up from germline, CDR1 is SGHVS and CDR2 is FQNEAQ. Deletions cut 5 bases from V and 0 bases from J, with 13 bases between. The CDR3 sequence is 15 residues long. The CDR3 loop is CASSGSPENQETQYF. CDR3 nucleotide sequence: TGTGCCAGCAGCGGATCGCCTGAAAACCAAGAGACCCAGTACTTC.

This clonotype was seen only a few times. The CDR3 DNA reads TGTGCCAGCAGCTTAGGATTTGGCGAAGTCATGAACACTGAAGCTTTCTTT. Translating it yields CASSLGFGEVMNTEAFF. The chain is built from TRBV7-2 and TRBJ1-1; D is unresolved. V was shortened by 1 base and J by 0 bases, with 15 bases between the two germline ends. CDR3 length equals 17 residues. CDR1 is SGHTA and CDR2 is FQGNSA in the germline V gene.

This clonotype was counted many times. The gene calls are TRBV7-3 and TRBJ2-3, with TRBD2 as a possible D gene (6 bases). Germline V gene data show CDR1 as SGHTA and CDR2 as FQGTGA. This CDR3 region has 16 residues. Trimming cost V 5 bases and J 0 bases, with 15 bases left between them. In nucleotides, the CDR3 is TGTGCCAGCAGCCCGGTTGCGGGGTTTAGCACAGATACGCAGTATTTT. Protein sequence: CASSPVAGFSTDTQYF.

Many counts were recorded for this clonotype. V is TRBV10-3 and J is TRBJ2-7, with 11 bases that match TRBD1. The CDR3 spans 13 residues. V dropped 6 bases and J dropped 6; count of bases not matched to a gene: 4. Per germline, CDR1 ENHRY and CDR2 SYGVKD. This CDR3 is CAISPGTGGEQYF. For the CDR3, the DNA is TGTGCCATCAGCCCCGGGACAGGGGGCGAGCAGTACTTC.

This chain joins TRBV19 and TRBJ2-7, with 9 positions matching TRBD2. There are 13 residues in the CDR3. Germline assignment: CDR1 LNHDA and CDR2 SQIVND (reference sequence). J gave up 1 base and V 9 bases, and 4 bases lay outside the gene matches. The CDR3 bases are TGTGCCAGACGGACTAGCGCATCCTACGAGCAGTACTTC. Translated, it gives CARRTSASYEQYF.

This clonotype was seen ten or more times. The chain couples TRBV29-1 to TRBJ1-1; D might be TRBD1 (6 bases). The V end lost 5 bases, the J end lost 1 base, and 14 bases lay between the germline ends. CDR1 is SQVTM and CDR2 is ANQGSEA in the germline V gene. The CDR3 spans 14 residues. The CDR3, as DNA: TGCAGCGTTATGACAGGTTCAGGGAACACTGAAGCTTTCTTT. It yields the protein CSVMTGSGNTEAFF.

This clonotype was counted many times. This chain uses TRBV28 with TRBJ1-6; D not certain. The CDR3 sequence is 14 residues long. V lost 2 bases to trimming and J lost 6 bases, with 8 bases between them. Germline CDR1 and CDR2: MDHEN and SYDVKM. As DNA, the CDR3 is TGTGCCAGCAGTTTAAACAGCTTTAATTCACCCCTCCACTTT. It yields the protein CASSLNSFNSPLHF.

This clonotype was recorded a few times. The J gene is TRBJ1-4, the V gene TRBV20-1; maybe TRBD1 (5 bases). The CDR3 is made up of 13 amino acids. The germline V gene has CDR1 DFQATT and CDR2 SNEGSKA (reference sequence). V was shortened by 3 bases and J by 5 bases, with 10 bases between the two germline ends. The CDR3 loop reads CSASTGHNEKLFF. The CDR3 DNA is TGCAGTGCTAGCACCGGACACAATGAAAAACTGTTTTTT.

The genes are TRBV2 and TRBJ2-2; D may be TRBD1 (5 bases). The V end was cut by 7 bases, the J end by 3 bases, with 12 bases between. The CDR3 covers 14 residues. From germline, CDR1 is SNHLY and CDR2 FYNNEI. The CDR3 sequence: CASNRQGDTGELFF. DNA for the CDR3: TGTGCCAGCAATAGGCAGGGTGACACCGGGGAGCTGTTTTTT.

The rearrangement uses TRBV20-1 and TRBJ1-5, with 7 bases fitting TRBD1. The CDR3 sequence is 15 residues long. The germline V gene has CDR1 DFQATT and CDR2 SNEGSKA (reference sequence). Trimming took 3 bases from V and 7 from J; bases not matched to a gene: 12. The chain's CDR3 is CSARGQGQSLQPQHF. For the CDR3, the DNA is TGCAGTGCTAGGGGGCAGGGACAGAGCTTACAGCCCCAGCATTTT.

The sample holds many counts of this clonotype. The chain links TRBV4-1 to TRBJ2-3; D is possibly TRBD2 (6 bases). Between the trimmed V and J ends, which lost 4 bases and 8 bases, there was a span of 10 bases. CDR1 is MGHRA, CDR2 YSYEKL, per germline. This CDR3 contains 12 residues. Here the CDR3 reads CASSLGGRTQYF. The CDR3 DNA is TGCGCCAGCAGCCTGGGGGGACGTACGCAGTATTTT.

This clonotype appeared a few times. The chain uses TRBV28 and TRBJ1-2, with D possibly being TRBD1 (5 bases). Per germline, CDR1 MDHEN and CDR2 SYDVKM. Trimming pared 3 bases from V and 7 bases from J, leaving 12 bases between. The CDR3 is 13 residues long. CDR3 nucleotides: TGTGCCAGCAGTTTCGGCAGGGCTGGTGGCTACACCTTC. Protein sequence: CASSFGRAGGYTF.

This clonotype was seen ten or more times. CDR3: CASSLVTVAPSSYEQYF. As DNA, the CDR3 is TGCGCCAGCAGCTTGGTTACGGTAGCTCCGAGCTCCTACGAGCAGTACTTC. The rearrangement links TRBV5-1 to TRBJ2-7; D is uncertain. CDR3 length equals 17 residues. V lost 0 bases, J lost 0 bases, and 16 bases lay in between. Germline CDR1 SGHRS, CDR2 YFSETQ.

This clonotype was picked up many times. This chain joins TRBV7-3 and TRBJ2-7; 9 bases match TRBD1. The CDR3 has 21 residues. Germline CDR1 is SGHTA and CDR2 is FQGTGA. V lost 1 base, J lost 0 bases, and 19 bases stayed unmatched. CDR3 region: CASSLNLGGTGPLTISYEQYF. DNA for the CDR3: TGTGCCAGCAGCTTAAATTTAGGTGGGACAGGGCCACTTACGATCTCCTACGAGCAGTACTTC.

The chain is built from TRBV6-2 or TRBV6-3 and TRBJ1-1; 7 bases are shared with TRBD1. Trimming removed 6 bases from V and 0 bases from J; junction bases left unmatched: 7. This CDR3 has 15 amino acids. CDR1 and CDR2 (germline): MNHEY, SVGEGT. The CDR3 protein is CASSRDRDLNTEAFF. Here the CDR3 DNA reads TGTGCCAGCAGCCGAGACAGGGACTTGAACACTGAAGCTTTCTTT.

V gene TRBV20-1 combines with J gene TRBJ2-7; D remains unclear. The germline CDR1 and CDR2 sequences are DFQATT and SNEGSKA (reference sequence). The CDR3 runs to 12 residues. Trimming shortened V by 3 bases and J by 6 bases, and 12 bases separated the two germline ends. Here the CDR3 reads CSASSRAREQYV. CDR3 coding DNA: TGCAGTGCTAGTAGTAGAGCGCGCGAGCAGTACGTC.

Ten or more counts support this clonotype. The genes are TRBV6-2 or TRBV6-3 and TRBJ2-5; 10 bases agree with TRBD2. Trimming took 0 bases from V and 0 from J; bases not matched to a gene: 13. There are 20 residues in the CDR3. Germline CDR1 is MNHEY and CDR2 is SVGEGT. The CDR3 loop reads CASSYSSSGGPLEYQETQYF. In DNA, the CDR3 is TGTGCCAGCAGTTACTCGAGTAGCGGGGGGCCTCTCGAGTACCAAGAGACCCAGTACTTC.

The chain employs TRBV30 and TRBJ1-6; D unresolved. CDR3 size: 13 residues. V was pared by 6 bases and J by 5 bases, with 11 bases between. CDR1 and CDR2 from the germline V gene are GTSNPN and SVGIG (reference sequence). In DNA, the CDR3 is TGTGCCTGTGGGATGCGGGATAATTCACCCCTCCACTTT. Translated, it gives CACGMRDNSPLHF.

The chain recombines TRBV19 with TRBJ1-5, with D tentatively TRBD1 (5 bases). Between the trimmed V and J ends, which lost 3 bases and 9 bases, there was a span of 18 bases. In germline, CDR1 is LNHDA, CDR2 SQIVND (reference sequence). The CDR3 totals 15 residues. The CDR3 DNA reads as TGTGCCAGTAGTATTCTGTATGGGGCTTATTTGCCCCAGCATTTT. It codes for CASSILYGAYLPQHF.

This clonotype was observed many times. The V call is TRBV7-9, the J call TRBJ2-5, with TRBD1 matching over 8 bases. Germline V gives CDR1 SEHNR, CDR2 FQNEAQ (reference sequence). The CDR3 length is 16 residues. The V gene end was trimmed by 6 bases and the J gene end by 4 bases; junction bases not matched to a gene: 13. The CDR3 here is CASRPGQEQLPETQYF. CDR3 bases: TGTGCCAGCAGACCGGGACAGGAGCAACTCCCAGAGACCCAGTACTTC.

This clonotype was observed a handful of times. The CDR3 here is CASSPGFRDARRDTQYF. The CDR3 bases are TGTGCCAGCAGCCCCGGATTCAGGGATGCAAGACGTGATACGCAGTATTTT. The chain combines TRBV2 with TRBJ2-3, with a weak D call TRBD1 (5 bases). Trimming removed 6 bases from V and 6 bases from J, with 25 bases in between. The CDR3 runs to 17 residues. The germline gives CDR1 SNHLY, CDR2 FYNNEI.